Included here is one T cell receptor beta chain sequence, with context. Its antigen is unidentified. This sample was taken from a study of cytomegalovirus exposure and HLA in healthy donors. Overall study: Researchers previously reported finding roughly 120 million unique TCR beta sequences from around 200 million T cells. Whole-study results and caveats: Among donors in an Asian-associated ancestry cluster, a later analysis reportedly found fewer N-insertions than the approximately 700-donor mean.

It was healthy bone marrow donors who served as donors. V shed 0 bases and J 4 bases; nucleotides not matched to a gene: 14. This CDR3 region has 19 residues. The germline V gene has CDR1 LGHNA and CDR2 YSLEER. 13 Jbeta primers and 60 Vbeta primers were used for the PCR. Repertoires were generated with immunoSEQ multiplex PCR, while TCRdb's copy carries only in-frame clones and drops some. In the table there are some 130,000 clones, around 75% of which are singletons. The TCR sequence derives from a female donor in good health and CMV-seronegative. Sequencing was performed on PBMCs. The rearrangement uses TRBV4-3 and TRBJ2-7; 11 bases line up with TRBD1. The CDR3 protein is CASSQEGGTGGAGIYEQYF. The CDR3 DNA reads as TGCGCCAGCAGCCAAGAGGGAGGGACAGGGGGTGCGGGGATTTACGAGCAGTACTTC.